A single sample gave rise to the 29 T cell receptor beta chains below, sequenced in a study of T-cell memory formation after mild COVID-19. MiXCR, run by TCRdb on the 5' RACE reads, gives a single entry per CDR3 protein. The repertoire consists of 410,000 or so distinct CDR3 sequences, with about 25% occurring once and the leading ten covering 10% to 15%. The sequencing sample was made of PBMCs or a T cell subset sorted from them (not recorded which). The receptors originated from an adult woman who had mild COVID-19 (a few samples of this study predate the infection). Cell type and time point are not known.

The CDR3 spells CASSLFQTGNYGYTF. The CDR3 DNA is TGTGCCAGCAGCTTATTCCAGACAGGGAACTATGGCTACACCTTC. This sequence joins TRBV7-9 and TRBJ1-2; 7 nucleotides align to TRBD1. CDR1 is SEHNR and CDR2 is FQNEAQ in the germline V gene (reference sequence). The CDR3 has 15 residues. Trimming removed 2 bases from V and 2 bases from J; junction bases left unmatched: 5.

CDR3 sequence (DNA): TGCAGCGTTGAAGAGAACGAATTTCAGCCCCAGCATTTT. This encodes CSVEENEFQPQHF. The gene calls are TRBV29-1 and TRBJ1-5; D gene unclear. Germline V gene lookup returns CDR1 SQVTM and CDR2 ANQGSEA. The CDR3 length is 13 residues. Trimming left V 0 bases short and J 6 bases short, with 9 bases between.

The chain has TRBV11-1 and TRBJ2-7; possibly TRBD2 for D (6 bases). V was pared by 5 bases and J by 2 bases, with 16 bases between. CDR1 SGHAT and CDR2 FQDESV come from the germline V gene (reference sequence). The CDR3 length is 15 residues. The CDR3 sequence: CASSPPGRLAYEQYF. CDR3 DNA: TGTGCCAGCAGCCCCCCTGGGAGGTTGGCCTACGAGCAGTACTTC.

The sample holds a few counts of this clonotype. In DNA form, the CDR3 reads TGTGCCAGCAGCCAAGATGAAACTAGCGGGGCGAACATTCCCTTCTCTGGGGCCAACGTCCTGACTTTC. This codes for CASSQDETSGANIPFSGANVLTF. This rearrangement joins TRBV4-2 to TRBJ2-6; 10 bases map to TRBD2. CDR1 and CDR2 from the germline V gene are LGHNA and YNFKEQ. The CDR3 runs to 23 residues. Losses at the gene ends were 0 bases for V and 0 bases for J; bases not matched to a gene: 17.

This clonotype was seen only a few times. The chain combines TRBV18 with TRBJ2-5; 8 bases map to TRBD1. V was pared by 1 base and J by 5 bases, with 6 bases of the junction left unmatched. Germline CDR1 is KGHSH and CDR2 is LQKENI. The CDR3 runs to 15 residues. CDR3 DNA sequence: TGTGCCAGCTCACCACGACTACAGGGGGTGGAGACCCAGTACTTC. Translation: CASSPRLQGVETQYF.

This chain connects TRBV6-6 to TRBJ2-7, with a tentative D call TRBD2 (6 bases). CDR1 is MNHNY and CDR2 is SVGAGI in the germline V gene (reference sequence). The V gene lost 2 bases and the J gene lost 5 bases, with 10 bases spanning the gap. The CDR3 is 13 amino acids. Written as DNA, the CDR3 is TGTGCCAGCAGTTACAACGGGGGAAACGAGCAGTACTTC. It translates to CASSYNGGNEQYF.

This clonotype was observed a handful of times. This sequence joins TRBV6-2 or TRBV6-3 and TRBJ1-5; 8 bases map to TRBD1. Germline CDR1 is MNHEY and CDR2 is SVGEGT. The CDR3 loop spans 15 amino acids. The junction had 3 bases not matched to a gene; V was cut back by 5 bases and J by 0 bases. CDR3 nucleotide sequence: TGTGCCAGCAGTCGACAGGGGTATAGCAATCAGCCCCAGCATTTT. It is translated as CASSRQGYSNQPQHF.

This clonotype was seen more than once but under ten times. V usage is TRBV5-1 and J usage is TRBJ2-5, with D perhaps TRBD1 or TRBD2 (6 bases each). With 4 bases removed from V and 5 bases from J, the gap between germline ends came to 18 bases. Germline CDR1 and CDR2: SGHRS and YFSETQ. This CDR3 region has 15 residues. The CDR3 DNA reads TGCGCCAGCAGCCGTTCAGTGGGGGGCAGTGAGACCCAGTACTTC. Translating gives CASSRSVGGSETQYF.

The rearrangement links TRBV7-2 to TRBJ1-2; the D is unclear. The CDR3 has 10 amino acids. V was clipped by 5 bases and J by 5 bases, with 3 bases between them. Germline V gene data show CDR1 as SGHTA and CDR2 as FQGNSA. CDR3 loop: CASSKYGYTF. The CDR3 DNA reads TGTGCCAGCAGCAAATATGGCTACACCTTC. Supplemented by reference TRBV7-2 and TRBJ1-2, the full variable domain reads GAGVSQSPSNKVTEKGKDVELRCDPISGHTALYWYRQSLGQGLEFLIYFQGNSAPDKSGLPSDRFSAERTGGSVSTLTIQRTQQEDSAVYLCASSKYGYTFGSGTRLTVV.

CDR3: CASSQVSGGGTDTQYF. CDR3 sequence (DNA): TGTGCCAGCAGCCAAGTTAGCGGGGGGGGCACAGATACGCAGTATTTT. The gene calls are TRBV3-1 and TRBJ2-3; 11 nucleotides match TRBD2. CDR1 is LGHDT, CDR2 YNNKEL, per germline (reference sequence). The CDR3 loop spans 16 amino acids. J gave up 1 base and V 1 base, and 1 base lay outside the gene matches.

The V and J genes are TRBV10-2 and TRBJ2-5; 10 positions agree with TRBD2. Germline V CDR1 and CDR2: WSHSY, SAAADI. This CDR3 spans 15 amino acids. With V trimmed by 5 bases and J by 1 base, 4 bases remained unmatched. The CDR3 sequence: CASSPGTSVQETQYF. CDR3 sequence (DNA): TGCGCCAGCAGTCCCGGGACTAGCGTCCAAGAGACCCAGTACTTC.

This clonotype was observed once. V and J are TRBV30 and TRBJ2-7, with TRBD1 matching over 7 bases. Per germline, CDR1 GTSNPN and CDR2 SVGIG (reference sequence). This CDR3 spans 13 amino acids. Losses at the gene ends were 2 bases for V and 6 bases for J; bases not matched to a gene: 7. Here the CDR3 reads CAWSRDRAIEQYF. In DNA form, the CDR3 reads TGTGCCTGGAGTCGAGACAGGGCCATCGAGCAGTACTTC.

This clonotype showed up just a few times. The J gene is TRBJ2-7, the V gene TRBV7-9, with 9 bases matching TRBD1. Germline values: CDR1 SEHNR, CDR2 FQNEAQ (reference sequence). Trimming at V came to 5 bases and at J to 0 bases, leaving 5 bases not matched to a gene. The CDR3 spans 15 residues. CDR3 DNA: TGTGCCAGCAGCCCATGGGACAGGGTCTCCTACGAGCAGTACTTC. This encodes CASSPWDRVSYEQYF.

A word on this clonotype: Germline and junction disagree at one end, which may indicate a read error. The chain couples TRBV7-2 to TRBJ2-5, with a weak D call TRBD2 (6 bases). The CDR3 totals 17 residues. Germline V CDR1 and CDR2: SGHTA, FQGNSA. This chain's CDR3 is CASSLVGVAVDQETQYF. CDR3 coding DNA: TGTGCCAGCAGCTTAGTTGGAGTAGCGGTGGACCAAGAGACCCAATACTTC.

The rearrangement uses TRBV20-1 and TRBJ1-4; possibly TRBD1 for D (5 bases). The CDR3 has 14 amino acids. V was pared by 0 bases and J by 10 bases, with 15 bases between. The germline CDR1 and CDR2 sequences are DFQATT and SNEGSKA (reference sequence). CDR3 protein: CSARESRAVGKLFF. As DNA, the CDR3 is TGCAGTGCTAGAGAAAGCAGGGCGGTCGGAAAACTGTTTTTT.

Only a few counts were recorded for this clonotype. The V gene is TRBV15, the J gene TRBJ2-7; TRBD2 is a possible D gene (5 bases). This CDR3 is built from 15 residues. Trimming removed 1 base at V and 0 bases at J, with 10 bases between. Germline CDR1 LNHNV, CDR2 YYDKDF (reference sequence). CDR3 region: CATSRVRGSSYEQYF. CDR3 in DNA: TGTGCCACCAGCAGAGTACGGGGATCCTCCTACGAGCAGTACTTC.

The chain links TRBV20-1 to TRBJ2-3; D possibly uses TRBD1 or TRBD2 (6 bases each). Trimming took 1 base from V and 4 from J, leaving 15 bases between them. CDR1 DFQATT and CDR2 SNEGSKA come from the germline V gene (reference sequence). The CDR3 covers 15 residues. CDR3 sequence: CSARVIPGAPDTQYF. The CDR3 coding sequence is TGCAGTGCTAGAGTCATTCCGGGGGCCCCAGATACGCAGTATTTT.

This clonotype has a count of ten or more. The rearrangement joins TRBV2 to TRBJ2-5; D assignment may be TRBD1 or TRBD2 (5 bases each). Germline CDR1 is SNHLY and CDR2 is FYNNEI. The CDR3 is 14 amino acids. V was trimmed by 7 bases and J by 4 bases, leaving 16 bases between them. CDR3 bases: TGTGCCAGCACTCGGGACCAAAAGGGAGAGACCCAGTACTTC. Translated: CASTRDQKGETQYF.

The CDR3 sequence is CASSLIGGDRTGELFF. CDR3 nucleotides: TGTGCCAGCAGCTTAATCGGGGGAGACCGCACCGGGGAGCTGTTTTTT. J is TRBJ2-2 and V is TRBV7-3; D is possibly TRBD2 (6 bases). Germline CDR1 SGHTA, CDR2 FQGTGA. V lost 1 base and J lost 4, with 13 bases in between. The CDR3 loop spans 16 amino acids.

The V and J genes are TRBV20-1 and TRBJ2-3; TRBD2 aligns across 7 bases. Germline CDR1 is DFQATT and CDR2 is SNEGSKA (reference sequence). The V segment lost 6 bases and the J segment 3 bases; nucleotides outside the gene matches: 12. The CDR3 runs 15 residues. This CDR3 reads CSANPAAGETDTQYF. The CDR3, as DNA: TGCAGTGCCAACCCTGCGGCGGGGGAAACAGATACGCAGTATTTT.

The rearrangement joins TRBV24-1 to TRBJ2-6; D perhaps matches TRBD1 (6 bases). The V and J ends lost 2 bases and 2 bases respectively, with 21 bases between them. In germline, CDR1 is KGHDR, CDR2 SFDVKD. The CDR3 is 20 residues long. CDR3 coding DNA: TGTGCCACCAGTGATTGGACCGAAGGACAGCCAGTCCCTGGGGCCAACGTCCTGACTTTC. Amino acids: CATSDWTEGQPVPGANVLTF.

This clonotype was counted a few times. The V gene is TRBV5-1, the J gene TRBJ1-1; 7 nucleotides match TRBD1. Germline V lookup: CDR1 SGHRS, CDR2 YFSETQ. The CDR3 spans 15 residues. Trimming took 1 base from V and 3 from J; bases not matched to a gene: 6. The CDR3 protein is CASSLSAQGDTEAFF. CDR3 DNA sequence: TGCGCCAGCAGCTTGAGCGCGCAGGGGGACACTGAAGCTTTCTTT.

Only a few counts were recorded for this clonotype. The chain employs TRBV7-8 and TRBJ2-7, with TRBD2 matching 8 bases. Germline V gene lookup returns CDR1 SGHVS and CDR2 FQNEAQ. J gave up 6 bases and V 5 bases, and 12 bases lay outside the gene matches. The CDR3 is 15 residues long. The CDR3 DNA sequence: TGTGCCAGCAGCCCACGGGGGGGCGGTGCGTTCGAGCAGTACTTC. Translated, it gives CASSPRGGGAFEQYF.

This sequence joins TRBV9 and TRBJ1-3; 7 bases align to TRBD1. The CDR3 spans 19 residues. With 3 bases clipped from V and 0 bases from J, the junction kept 15 bases outside the gene matches. Germline CDR1 and CDR2: SGDLS and YYNGEE. CDR3 protein: CASSGRQGVDRYSGNTIYF. CDR3 nucleotides: TGTGCCAGCAGCGGACGACAGGGAGTGGACCGATACTCTGGAAACACCATATATTTT.

The chain combines TRBV27 with TRBJ1-2, with D unclear. Per the germline V gene, CDR1 is MNHEY and CDR2 is SMNVEV (reference sequence). The CDR3 has 13 amino acids. Trimming took 3 bases from V and 2 from J, leaving 7 bases between them. CDR3: CASSFRSNYGYTF. The CDR3 DNA follows: TGTGCCAGCAGTTTCAGGTCAAACTATGGCTACACCTTC.

In its sample, this clonotype was seen a few times. This chain uses TRBV5-1 with TRBJ2-7; 7 bases fit TRBD2. The CDR3 spans 15 residues. Germline V CDR1 and CDR2: SGHRS, YFSETQ. Unmatched junction bases numbered 16, after V lost 7 bases and J lost 6 bases. The chain's CDR3 is CASAPEGGRPLEQYF. The CDR3 coding sequence is TGCGCCAGCGCACCGGAGGGCGGGAGACCCCTCGAGCAGTACTTC. Drawing the rest from reference TRBV5-1 and TRBJ2-7, the complete variable domain is KAGVTQTPRYLIKTRGQQVTLSCSPISGHRSVSWYQQTPGQGLQFLFEYFSETQRNKGNFPGRFSGRQFSNSRSEMNVSTLELGDSALYLCASAPEGGRPLEQYFGPGTRLTVT.

The chain links TRBV12-3 or TRBV12-4 to TRBJ2-1; 8 bases agree with TRBD2. V shed 5 bases, J shed 7 bases, and the junction held 13 bases outside the gene matches. The CDR3 is made up of 16 amino acids. The chain's CDR3 is CASSAPGTRGRNEQFF. CDR3 nucleotide sequence: TGTGCCAGCAGTGCGCCCGGGACTAGGGGTAGGAATGAGCAGTTCTTC.

In its sample, this clonotype was seen a few times. J is TRBJ2-5 and V is TRBV7-9, with a possible D match to TRBD2 (5 bases). The CDR3 totals 14 residues. Germline CDR1 reads SEHNR; CDR2 reads FQNEAQ (reference sequence). Trimming pared 2 bases from V and 5 bases from J, leaving 12 bases between. DNA of the CDR3: TGTGCCAGCAGCTTAATTGAGGGTACGGAGACCCAGTACTTC. It yields the protein CASSLIEGTETQYF.

The V call is TRBV6-1, the J call TRBJ2-7, with D tentatively TRBD1 (6 bases). CDR3 length: 16 residues. Looked up from germline, CDR1 is MNHNS and CDR2 is SASEGT. V lost 0 bases and J 4 bases, leaving 16 bases between the germline ends. CDR3 bases: TGTGCCAGCAGTGAAGCAGGGACAATAAGATATTACGAGCAGTACTTC. This sequence encodes CASSEAGTIRYYEQYF.